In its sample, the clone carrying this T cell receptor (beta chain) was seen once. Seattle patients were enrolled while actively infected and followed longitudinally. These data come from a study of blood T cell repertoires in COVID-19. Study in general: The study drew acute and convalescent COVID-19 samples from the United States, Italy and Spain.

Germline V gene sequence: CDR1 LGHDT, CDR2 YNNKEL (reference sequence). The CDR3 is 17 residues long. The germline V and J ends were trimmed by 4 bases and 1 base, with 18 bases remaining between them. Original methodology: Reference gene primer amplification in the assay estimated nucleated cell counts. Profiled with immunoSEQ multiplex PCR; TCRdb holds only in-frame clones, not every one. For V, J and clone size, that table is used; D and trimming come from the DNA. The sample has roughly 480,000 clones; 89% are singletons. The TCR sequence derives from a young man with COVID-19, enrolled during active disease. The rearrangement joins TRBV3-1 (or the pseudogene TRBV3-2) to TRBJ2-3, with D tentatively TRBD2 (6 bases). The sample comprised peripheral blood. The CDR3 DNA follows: TGTGCCAGCAGCCCATCCGGGACTTTAGCGGGCACAGATACGCAGTATTTT. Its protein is CASSPSGTLAGTDTQYF.